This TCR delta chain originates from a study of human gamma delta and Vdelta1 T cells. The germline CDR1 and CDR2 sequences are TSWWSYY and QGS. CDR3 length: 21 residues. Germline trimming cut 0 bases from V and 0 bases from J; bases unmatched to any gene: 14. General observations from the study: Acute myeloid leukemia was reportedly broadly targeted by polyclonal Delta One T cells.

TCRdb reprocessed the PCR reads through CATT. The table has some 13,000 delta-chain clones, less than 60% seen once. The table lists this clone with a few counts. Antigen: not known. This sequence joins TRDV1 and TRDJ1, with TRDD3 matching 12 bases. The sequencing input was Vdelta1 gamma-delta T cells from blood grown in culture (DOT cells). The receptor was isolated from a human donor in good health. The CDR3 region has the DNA TGTGCTCTTGGGGAACTAATCCCGACTGGGGGATACAGGAAAGACACCGATAAACTCATCTTT. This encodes CALGELIPTGGYRKDTDKLIF.